This entry lists 20 T cell receptor beta chains sequenced from one sample in a study of T cells after yellow fever vaccination (dated by TCRdb to between 2018 and 2021). The library was prepared using 5' RACE. The sequencer listed for this sample is Illumina NovaSeq 6000. TCRdb trimmed the raw reads at Q25, called clones with MiXCR and kept productive beta chains. Records with the same CDR3 protein are collapsed into one entry carrying the most frequent genes and DNA. This sample comprises a few hundred thousand distinct CDR3 sequences, over 4% of them detected only once. Of the sample, around 25% is held by the ten largest clones. The intended sense of this specimen's treatment or condition label: live attenuated yellow fever vaccine strain. The material sequenced was PBMCs, taken 5 days after the yellow fever booster vaccination. The receptors stem from a man younger than 35 who received the YFV17D yellow fever vaccine.

In its sample, this clonotype was seen many times. The chain joins TRBV6-6 to TRBJ2-1; TRBD2 matches 9 bases. Germline CDR1 reads MNHNY; CDR2 reads SVGAGI (reference sequence). The CDR3 sequence is 15 residues long. Germline trimming cut 5 bases from V and 7 bases from J; bases unmatched to any gene: 9. CDR3 loop: CASSAQAGGPNEQFF. In DNA form, the CDR3 reads TGTGCCAGCAGTGCGCAGGCGGGGGGGCCAAATGAGCAGTTCTTC.

This clonotype was seen many times. This sequence joins TRBV5-1 and TRBJ2-1, with 10 nucleotides matching TRBD2. The CDR3 spans 15 residues. Germline CDR1 reads SGHRS; CDR2 reads YFSETQ. V trimming: 4 bases; J trimming: 9 bases; junction bases outside the gene matches: 10. CDR3: CASSGSGGSYVEQFF. CDR3 coding DNA: TGCGCCAGCAGCGGTAGCGGGGGGAGTTATGTTGAGCAGTTCTTC.

This chain connects TRBV28 to TRBJ2-7; no clear D gene. In germline, CDR1 is MDHEN, CDR2 SYDVKM. Trimming cost V 2 bases and J 6 bases, with 8 bases left between them. The CDR3 runs to 12 residues. The CDR3 bases are TGTGCCAGCAGTTTAGCCCAAAGCGAGCAGTACGTC. It translates to CASSLAQSEQYV.

This clonotype was counted a few times. The chain links TRBV7-9 to TRBJ2-5, with TRBD2 matching 9 bases. The V segment lost 1 base and the J segment 2 bases; nucleotides outside the gene matches: 8. The CDR3 sequence is 17 residues long. Per the germline V gene, CDR1 is SEHNR and CDR2 is FQNEAQ (reference sequence). CDR3 in amino acids: CASSLGLAGHNQETQYF. CDR3 DNA sequence: TGTGCCAGCAGCTTAGGGCTAGCGGGGCACAATCAAGAGACCCAGTACTTC.

At least ten counts were recorded for this clonotype. J is TRBJ2-7 and V is TRBV6-5, with D possibly matching TRBD1 (5 bases). Trimming shortened V by 6 bases and J by 3 bases, and 6 bases separated the two germline ends. The CDR3 contains 11 residues. Germline CDR1 reads MNHEY; CDR2 reads SVGAGI. Here the CDR3 reads CASRDNYEQYF. CDR3 nucleotide sequence: TGTGCCAGCAGGGACAACTACGAGCAGTACTTC.

This clonotype was counted between two and nine times. This rearrangement joins TRBV4-2 to TRBJ1-2, with 7 bases that match TRBD1. Unmatched junction bases numbered 6, after V lost 4 bases and J lost 4 bases. This CDR3 is built from 14 residues. CDR1 and CDR2 (germline): LGHNA, YNFKEQ. The CDR3 region has the DNA TGTGCCAGCAGCCGACCGGAGGGGGCCTATGGCTACACCTTC. Its protein product is CASSRPEGAYGYTF.

This clonotype occurred a few times. The chain carries TRBV5-1 and TRBJ2-3, with D hard to call. The CDR3 runs 13 residues. Germline CDR1 is SGHRS and CDR2 is YFSETQ. V dropped 4 bases and J dropped 3 bases, with 9 bases sitting between them. The CDR3 loop reads CASSGVTTDTQYF. For the CDR3, the DNA is TGCGCCAGCAGCGGGGTGACGACAGATACGCAGTATTTT. The entire variable domain, with the rest obtained from reference TRBV5-1 and TRBJ2-3, is as follows: KAGVTQTPRYLIKTRGQQVTLSCSPISGHRSVSWYQQTPGQGLQFLFEYFSETQRNKGNFPGRFSGRQFSNSRSEMNVSTLELGDSALYLCASSGVTTDTQYFGPGTRLTVL.

This clonotype appeared a few times. This chain links TRBV7-3 with TRBJ2-1; tentative D call: TRBD1 (5 bases). Germline-derived CDR1 and CDR2 are SGHTA and FQGTGA. The ends were cut back, 4 bases at V and 3 bases at J, with 16 bases in the middle. The CDR3 sequence is 16 residues long. Here the CDR3 reads CASSSNAGWGYNEQFF. CDR3 DNA sequence: TGTGCCAGCAGCTCAAACGCAGGGTGGGGCTACAATGAGCAGTTCTTC.

The V gene is TRBV7-6, the J gene TRBJ2-2; tentatively, D is TRBD2 (6 bases). Trimming shortened V by 1 base and J by 6 bases, and 15 bases separated the two germline ends. Germline CDR1 SGHVS, CDR2 FNYEAQ. The CDR3 length is 16 residues. Written as DNA, the CDR3 is TGTGCCAGCAGCTTAGGGGGGACTGGAGGGGCCGGGGAGCTGTTTTTT. Protein product: CASSLGGTGGAGELFF.

This clonotype came up a few times. This chain uses TRBV29-1 with TRBJ1-2; tentative D call: TRBD1 (5 bases). Trimming cost V 2 bases and J 8 bases, with 27 bases left between them. Germline V gene lookup returns CDR1 SQVTM and CDR2 ANQGSEA. The CDR3 contains 17 residues. The CDR3 here is CSVERVGASPSLGGYTF. In DNA, the CDR3 is TGCAGCGTTGAACGGGTCGGGGCCTCCCCCTCCCTGGGGGGCTACACCTTC.

V and J are TRBV7-3 and TRBJ2-6; unclear D gene. The V end was cut by 0 bases, the J end by 0 bases, with 9 bases between. Germline CDR1 SGHTA, CDR2 FQGTGA. The CDR3 has 17 amino acids. In DNA, the CDR3 is TGTGCCAGCAGCTTAACGGCCACCAACTCTGGGGCCAACGTCCTGACTTTC. As protein: CASSLTATNSGANVLTF.

V usage is TRBV12-3 or TRBV12-4 and J usage is TRBJ2-1; 8 bases match TRBD2. J gave up 9 bases and V 4 bases, and 5 bases lay outside the gene matches. The CDR3 length is 13 residues. CDR3 protein: CASSWRGAGEQFF. The CDR3 DNA is TGTGCCAGCAGTTGGCGGGGGGCCGGTGAGCAGTTCTTC.

The sample holds a few counts of this clonotype. V and J are TRBV20-1 and TRBJ1-1, with TRBD1 matching 9 bases. There are 15 residues in the CDR3. Germline V lookup: CDR1 DFQATT, CDR2 SNEGSKA (reference sequence). V lost 4 bases and J lost 1; bases outside the gene matches: 7. CDR3 protein: CSATATGGTNTEAFF. CDR3 nucleotide sequence: TGCAGTGCTACAGCGACAGGGGGGACGAACACTGAAGCTTTCTTT.

This clonotype was seen at least ten times. The V call is TRBV6-5, the J call TRBJ2-7; 7 bases are shared with TRBD2. With V trimmed by 6 bases and J by 3 bases, 11 bases remained unmatched. Germline V gene sequence: CDR1 MNHEY, CDR2 SVGAGI. This CDR3 region has 15 residues. The CDR3 DNA is TGTGCCAGCAGCAGAGGACTAGTAGGACACTACGAGCAGTACTTC. Translating it yields CASSRGLVGHYEQYF.

The table lists this clonotype with many counts. V and J are TRBV28 and TRBJ2-7, with D uncertain. This CDR3 has 12 amino acids. Germline V gene data show CDR1 as MDHEN and CDR2 as SYDVKM. The germline V and J ends were trimmed by 5 bases and 2 bases, with 7 bases remaining between them. CDR3 protein: CASSTPPYEQYF. The DNA of the CDR3 is TGTGCCAGCAGTACTCCCCCCTACGAGCAGTACTTC.

This clonotype was seen at least ten times. V usage is TRBV9 and J usage is TRBJ2-7; no reliable D call. V lost 3 bases, J lost 4 bases, and 8 bases lay in between. Per germline, CDR1 SGDLS and CDR2 YYNGEE. The CDR3 has 12 amino acids. The CDR3 DNA reads TGTGCCAGCAGCGGCCTCCTTTACGAGCAGTACTTC. Translation: CASSGLLYEQYF.

This clonotype was detected ten times or more. J is TRBJ2-1 and V is TRBV12-3 or TRBV12-4; tentative D call: TRBD2 (6 bases). The CDR3 length is 16 residues. V shed 3 bases and J shed 5 bases, with 17 bases lying between them. CDR3 DNA: TGTGCCAGCAGTTTTCCGGCGGGGACGAACGACAATGAGCAGTTCTTC. The encoded protein is CASSFPAGTNDNEQFF.

This clonotype was seen many times. The rearrangement links TRBV20-1 to TRBJ1-1, with TRBD1 as a possible D gene (6 bases). From germline, CDR1 is DFQATT and CDR2 SNEGSKA (reference sequence). The CDR3 covers 13 residues. V was trimmed by 3 bases and J by 4 bases, leaving 12 bases between them. CDR3 amino acids: CSASRDRTTEAFF. The DNA for the CDR3 is TGCAGTGCTAGCCGCGACAGGACCACTGAAGCTTTCTTT.

The chain uses TRBV20-1 and TRBJ2-4; tentatively, D is TRBD1 or TRBD2 (6 bases each). CDR3 length: 13 residues. Trimming stripped 6 bases from V and 7 bases from J, with 16 bases between. Germline CDR1 DFQATT, CDR2 SNEGSKA (reference sequence). The CDR3: CSALAGGRNIQYF. The CDR3 nucleotides read TGCAGTGCCCTGGCCGGGGGCCGGAACATTCAGTACTTC.

This clonotype was counted many times. V and J are TRBV5-1 and TRBJ2-2; D is uncertain. This CDR3 spans 13 amino acids. Germline loops: CDR1 SGHRS, CDR2 YFSETQ. V lost 0 bases and J lost 6, with 6 bases in between. This chain's CDR3 is CASSLEVSGELFF. Written as DNA, the CDR3 is TGCGCCAGCAGCTTGGAGGTATCCGGGGAGCTGTTTTTT.